The entry below describes one T cell receptor (beta chain). The data stem from a study of blood T cell repertoires in COVID-19. Study context: COVID-19 samples collected from the United States, Italy and Spain covered acute and convalescent phases. Nucleic acid was either cDNA or gDNA, and it came from T cells, B-cell-depleted T cells, or PBMCs.

The assay was immunoSEQ multiplex PCR, and TCRdb's table has in-frame clones only and misses some. The sample gives approximately 49,000 clones, 82% of which show up once; over 12% is in the top ten. V dropped 0 bases and J dropped 1; count of bases not matched to a gene: 12. Per germline, CDR1 MGHRA and CDR2 YSYEKL. The CDR3 consists of 20 residues. The receptor was isolated from a human donor with acute or convalescent COVID-19. The donor label of this sample is uncertain. The chain has TRBV4-1 and TRBJ2-1; 10 bases agree with TRBD2. Sequenced sample: peripheral blood. DNA for the CDR3: TGCGCCAGCAGCCAAGAGACTTCCCCTAGCGGGAGCCGGTCCTACAATGAGCAGTTCTTC. Its protein is CASSQETSPSGSRSYNEQFF.